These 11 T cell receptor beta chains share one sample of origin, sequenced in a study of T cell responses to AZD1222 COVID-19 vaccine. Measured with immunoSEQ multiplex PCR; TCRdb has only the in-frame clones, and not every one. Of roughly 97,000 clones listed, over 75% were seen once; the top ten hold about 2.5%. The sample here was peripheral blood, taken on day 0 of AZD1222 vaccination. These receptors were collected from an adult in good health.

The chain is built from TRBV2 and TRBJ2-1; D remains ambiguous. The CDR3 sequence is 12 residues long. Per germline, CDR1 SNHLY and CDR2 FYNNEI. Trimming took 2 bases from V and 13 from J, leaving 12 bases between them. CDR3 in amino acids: CASSELEIIQFF. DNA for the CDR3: TGTGCCAGCAGTGAACTGGAAATCATACAGTTCTTC.

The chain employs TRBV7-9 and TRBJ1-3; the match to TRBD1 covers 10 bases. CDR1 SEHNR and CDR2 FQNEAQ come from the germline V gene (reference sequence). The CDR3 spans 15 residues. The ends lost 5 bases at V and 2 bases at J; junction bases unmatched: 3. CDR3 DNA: TGTGCCAGCAGCCAGACAGGGGGCCCTGGAAACACCATATATTTT. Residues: CASSQTGGPGNTIYF.

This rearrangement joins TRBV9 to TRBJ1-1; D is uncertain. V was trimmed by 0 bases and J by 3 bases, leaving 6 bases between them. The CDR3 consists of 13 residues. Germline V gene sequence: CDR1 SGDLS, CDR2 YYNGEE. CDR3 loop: CASSVVRDTEAFF. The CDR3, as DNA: TGTGCCAGCAGCGTAGTGAGGGACACTGAAGCTTTCTTT.

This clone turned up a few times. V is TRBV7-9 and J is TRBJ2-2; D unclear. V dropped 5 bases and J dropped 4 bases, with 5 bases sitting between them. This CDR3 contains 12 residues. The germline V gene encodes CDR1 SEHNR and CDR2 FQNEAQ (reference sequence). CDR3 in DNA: TGTGCCAGCAGCCAATTCACCGGGGAGCTGTTTTTT. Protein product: CASSQFTGELFF.

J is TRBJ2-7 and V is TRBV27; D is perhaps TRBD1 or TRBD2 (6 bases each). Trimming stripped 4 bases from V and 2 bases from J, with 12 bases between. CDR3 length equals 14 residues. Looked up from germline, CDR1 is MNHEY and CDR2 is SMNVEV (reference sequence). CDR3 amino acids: CASSSIRGPYEQYF. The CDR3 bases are TGTGCCAGCAGTTCTATTCGGGGGCCCTACGAGCAGTACTTC.

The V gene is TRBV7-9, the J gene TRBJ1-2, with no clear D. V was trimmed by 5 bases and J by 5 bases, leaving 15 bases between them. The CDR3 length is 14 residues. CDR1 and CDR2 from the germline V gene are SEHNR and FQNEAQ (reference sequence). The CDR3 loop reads CASSTDPSRYGYTF. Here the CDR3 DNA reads TGTGCCAGCAGCACCGACCCAAGCCGTTATGGCTACACCTTC.

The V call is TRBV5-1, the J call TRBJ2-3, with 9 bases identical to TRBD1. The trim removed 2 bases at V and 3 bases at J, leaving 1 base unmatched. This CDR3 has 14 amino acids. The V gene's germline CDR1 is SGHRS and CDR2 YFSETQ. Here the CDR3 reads CASSLQGATDTQYF. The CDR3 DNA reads TGCGCCAGCAGCTTACAGGGGGCTACAGATACGCAGTATTTT.

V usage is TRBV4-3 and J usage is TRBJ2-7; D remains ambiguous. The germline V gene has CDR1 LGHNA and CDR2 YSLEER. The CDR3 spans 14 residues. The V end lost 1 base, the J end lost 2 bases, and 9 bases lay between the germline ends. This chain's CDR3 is CASSQVLSPYEQYF. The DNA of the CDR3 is TGCGCCAGCAGCCAAGTTCTCTCGCCCTACGAGCAGTACTTC.

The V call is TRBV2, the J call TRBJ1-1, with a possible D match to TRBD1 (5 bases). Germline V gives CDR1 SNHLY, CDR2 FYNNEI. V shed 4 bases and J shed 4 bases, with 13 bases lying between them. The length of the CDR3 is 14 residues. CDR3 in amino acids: CASSGQGLGTEAFF. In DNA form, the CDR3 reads TGTGCCAGCAGTGGTCAGGGATTAGGCACTGAAGCTTTCTTT.

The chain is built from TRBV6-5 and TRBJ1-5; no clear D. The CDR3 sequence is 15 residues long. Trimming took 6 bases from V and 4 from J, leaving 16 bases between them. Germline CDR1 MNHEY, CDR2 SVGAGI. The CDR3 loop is CASRYWNQENQPQHF. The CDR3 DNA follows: TGTGCCAGCAGATATTGGAACCAGGAAAATCAGCCCCAGCATTTT.

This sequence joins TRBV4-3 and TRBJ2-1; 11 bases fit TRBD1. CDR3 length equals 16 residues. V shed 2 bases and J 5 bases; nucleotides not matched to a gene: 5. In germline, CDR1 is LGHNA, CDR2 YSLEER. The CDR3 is CASSQPGQGANNEQFF. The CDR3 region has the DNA TGCGCCAGCAGCCAACCCGGACAGGGGGCGAACAATGAGCAGTTCTTC.